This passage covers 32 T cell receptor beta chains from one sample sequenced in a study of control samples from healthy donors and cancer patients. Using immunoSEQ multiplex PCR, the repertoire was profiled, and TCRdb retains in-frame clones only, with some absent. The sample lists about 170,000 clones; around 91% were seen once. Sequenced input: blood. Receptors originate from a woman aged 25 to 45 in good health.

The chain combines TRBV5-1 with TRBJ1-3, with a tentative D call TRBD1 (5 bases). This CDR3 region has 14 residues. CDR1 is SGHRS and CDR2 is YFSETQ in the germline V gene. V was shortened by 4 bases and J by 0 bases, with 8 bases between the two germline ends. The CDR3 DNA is TGCGCCAGCAGCGCCGGGACCTCTGGAAACACCATATATTTT. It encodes CASSAGTSGNTIYF.

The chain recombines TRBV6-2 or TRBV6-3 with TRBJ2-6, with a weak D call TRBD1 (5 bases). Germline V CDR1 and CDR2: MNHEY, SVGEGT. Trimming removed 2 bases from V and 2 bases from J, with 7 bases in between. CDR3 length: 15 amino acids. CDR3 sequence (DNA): TGTGCCAGCAGTTACAAGGGGACTGGGGCCAACGTCCTGACTTTC. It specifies CASSYKGTGANVLTF.

CDR3 nucleotide sequence: TGTGCCATCAGTGACGGGTACTCTCACTACGAGCAGTACTTC. Its translation: CAISDGYSHYEQYF. This sequence joins TRBV10-3 and TRBJ2-7; no definite D call. Germline loops: CDR1 ENHRY, CDR2 SYGVKD. V was shortened by 3 bases and J by 3 bases, with 12 bases between the two germline ends. The CDR3 spans 14 residues.

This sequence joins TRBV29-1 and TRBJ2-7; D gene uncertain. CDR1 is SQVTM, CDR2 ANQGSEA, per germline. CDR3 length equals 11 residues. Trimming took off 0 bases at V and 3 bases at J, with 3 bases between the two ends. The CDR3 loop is CSVEEGYEQYF. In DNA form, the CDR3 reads TGCAGCGTTGAAGAGGGCTACGAGCAGTACTTC.

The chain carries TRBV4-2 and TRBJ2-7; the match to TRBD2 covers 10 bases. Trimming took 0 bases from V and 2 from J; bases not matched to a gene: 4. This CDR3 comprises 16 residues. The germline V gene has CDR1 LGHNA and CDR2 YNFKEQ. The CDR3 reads CASSQDGTSGAYEQYF. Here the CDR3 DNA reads TGTGCCAGCAGCCAAGACGGTACTAGCGGGGCCTACGAGCAGTACTTC.

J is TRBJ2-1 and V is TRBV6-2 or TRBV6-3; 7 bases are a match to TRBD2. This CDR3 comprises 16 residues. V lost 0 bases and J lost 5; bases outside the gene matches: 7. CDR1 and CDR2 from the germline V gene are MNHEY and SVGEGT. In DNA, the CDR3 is TGTGCCAGCAGTTACTCCGGACTAGGCTGGAACAATGAGCAGTTCTTC. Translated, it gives CASSYSGLGWNNEQFF.

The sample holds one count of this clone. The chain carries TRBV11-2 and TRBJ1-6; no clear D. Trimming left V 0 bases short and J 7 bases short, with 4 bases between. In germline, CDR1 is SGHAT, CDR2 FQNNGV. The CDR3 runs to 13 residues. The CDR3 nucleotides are TGTGCCAGCAGCTTAGACTGGAATTCACCCCTCCACTTT. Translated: CASSLDWNSPLHF.

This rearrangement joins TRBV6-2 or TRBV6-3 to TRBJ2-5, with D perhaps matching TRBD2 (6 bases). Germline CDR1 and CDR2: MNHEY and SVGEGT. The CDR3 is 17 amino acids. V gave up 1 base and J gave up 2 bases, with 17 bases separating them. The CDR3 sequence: CASSYYQTYGGQETQYF. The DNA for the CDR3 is TGTGCCAGCAGTTACTACCAAACTTACGGGGGTCAAGAGACCCAGTACTTC.

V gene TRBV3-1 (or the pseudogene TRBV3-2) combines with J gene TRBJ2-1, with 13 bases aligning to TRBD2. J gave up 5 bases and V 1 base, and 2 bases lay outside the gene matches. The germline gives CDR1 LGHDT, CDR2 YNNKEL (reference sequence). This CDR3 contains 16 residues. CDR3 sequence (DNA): TGTGCCAGCAGCCAAGTACTAGCGGGGGGGCACAATGAGCAGTTCTTC. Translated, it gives CASSQVLAGGHNEQFF.

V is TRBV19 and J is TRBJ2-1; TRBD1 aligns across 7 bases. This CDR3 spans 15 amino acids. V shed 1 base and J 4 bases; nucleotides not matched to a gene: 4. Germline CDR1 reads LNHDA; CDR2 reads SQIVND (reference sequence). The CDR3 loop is CASSIGDSLYNEQFF. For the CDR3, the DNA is TGTGCCAGTAGTATAGGGGACAGCCTATACAATGAGCAGTTCTTC. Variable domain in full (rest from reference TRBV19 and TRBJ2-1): DGGITQSPKYLFRKEGQNVTLSCEQNLNHDAMYWYRQDPGQGLRLIYYSQIVNDFQKGDIAEGYSVSREKKESFPLTVTSAQKNPTAFYLCASSIGDSLYNEQFFGPGTRLTVL.

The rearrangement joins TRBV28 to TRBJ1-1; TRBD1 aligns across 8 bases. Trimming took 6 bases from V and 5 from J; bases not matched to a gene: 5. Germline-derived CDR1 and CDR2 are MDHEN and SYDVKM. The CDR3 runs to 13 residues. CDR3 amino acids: CASSDTGGTEAFF. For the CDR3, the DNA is TGTGCCAGCAGCGATACAGGGGGGACTGAAGCTTTCTTT.

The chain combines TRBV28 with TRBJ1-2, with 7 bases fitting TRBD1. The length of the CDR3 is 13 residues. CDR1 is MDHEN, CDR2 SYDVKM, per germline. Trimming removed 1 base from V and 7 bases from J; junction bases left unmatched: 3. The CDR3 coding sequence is TGTGCCAGCAGTTTATCAACAGGGGTTGGCTACACCTTC. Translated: CASSLSTGVGYTF.

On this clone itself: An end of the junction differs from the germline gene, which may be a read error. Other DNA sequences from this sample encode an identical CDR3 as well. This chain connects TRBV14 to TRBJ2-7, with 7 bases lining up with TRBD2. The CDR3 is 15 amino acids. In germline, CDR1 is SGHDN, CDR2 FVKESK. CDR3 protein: CASSQGLADPYEQYF. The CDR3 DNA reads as TGTGCCAGCAGCCAAGGGCTAGCGGACCCCTATGAGCAGTACTTC.

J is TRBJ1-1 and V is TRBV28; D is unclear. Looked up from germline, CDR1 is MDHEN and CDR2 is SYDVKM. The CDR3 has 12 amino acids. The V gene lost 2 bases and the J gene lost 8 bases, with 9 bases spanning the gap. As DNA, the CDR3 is TGTGCCAGCAGTTTAGTAAGCAGGGAAGCTTTCTTT. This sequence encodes CASSLVSREAFF.

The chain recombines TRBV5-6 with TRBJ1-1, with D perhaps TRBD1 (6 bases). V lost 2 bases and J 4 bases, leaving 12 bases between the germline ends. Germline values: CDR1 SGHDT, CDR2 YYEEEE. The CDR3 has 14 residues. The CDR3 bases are TGTGCCAGCAGCTTCCCGGGGGCGCGCACTGAAGCTTTCTTT. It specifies CASSFPGARTEAFF. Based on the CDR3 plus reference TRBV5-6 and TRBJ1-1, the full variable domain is DAGVTQSPTHLIKTRGQQVTLRCSPKSGHDTVSWYQQALGQGPQFIFQYYEEEERQRGNFPDRFSGHQFPNYSSELNVNALLLGDSALYLCASSFPGARTEAFFGQGTRLTVV.

The CDR3 is CASSELGGGADTQYF. CDR3 in DNA: TGTGCCAGCAGTGAATTGGGCGGGGGGGCTGATACGCAGTATTTT. V is TRBV6-1 and J is TRBJ2-3; 9 bases line up with TRBD2. CDR1 is MNHNS, CDR2 SASEGT, per germline. The CDR3 runs 15 residues. J gave up 6 bases and V 2 bases, and 6 bases lay outside the gene matches.

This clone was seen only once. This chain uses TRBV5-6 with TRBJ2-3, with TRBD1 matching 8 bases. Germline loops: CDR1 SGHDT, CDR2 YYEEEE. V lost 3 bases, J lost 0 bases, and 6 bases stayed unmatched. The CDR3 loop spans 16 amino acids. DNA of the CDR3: TGTGCCAGCAGCTACCGGACAGGGCCCAGCACAGATACGCAGTATTTT. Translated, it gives CASSYRTGPSTDTQYF.

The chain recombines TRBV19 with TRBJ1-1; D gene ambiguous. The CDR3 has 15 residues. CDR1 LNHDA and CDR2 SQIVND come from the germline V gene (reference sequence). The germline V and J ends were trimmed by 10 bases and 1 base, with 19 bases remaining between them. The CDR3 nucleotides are TGTGCCATCCCGACGTACGGAGTGTCGAACACTGAAGCTTTCTTT. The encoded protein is CAIPTYGVSNTEAFF.

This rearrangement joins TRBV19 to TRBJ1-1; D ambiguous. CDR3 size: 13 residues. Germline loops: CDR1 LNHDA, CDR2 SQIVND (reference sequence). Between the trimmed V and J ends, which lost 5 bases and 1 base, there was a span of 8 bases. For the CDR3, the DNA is TGTGCCAGTAGTCGGGAGGGGAACACTGAAGCTTTCTTT. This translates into CASSREGNTEAFF. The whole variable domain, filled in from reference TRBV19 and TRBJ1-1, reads DGGITQSPKYLFRKEGQNVTLSCEQNLNHDAMYWYRQDPGQGLRLIYYSQIVNDFQKGDIAEGYSVSREKKESFPLTVTSAQKNPTAFYLCASSREGNTEAFFGQGTRLTVV.

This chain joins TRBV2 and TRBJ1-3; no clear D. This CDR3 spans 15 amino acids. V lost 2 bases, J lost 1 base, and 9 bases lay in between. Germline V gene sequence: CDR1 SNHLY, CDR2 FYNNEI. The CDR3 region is CASSEQIISGNTIYF. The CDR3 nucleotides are TGTGCCAGCAGTGAACAGATCATTTCTGGAAACACCATATATTTT.

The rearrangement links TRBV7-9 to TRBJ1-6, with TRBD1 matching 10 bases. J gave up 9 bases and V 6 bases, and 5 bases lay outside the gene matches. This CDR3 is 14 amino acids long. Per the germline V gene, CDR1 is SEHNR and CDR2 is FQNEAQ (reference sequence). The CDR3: CASSPGTGVSPLHF. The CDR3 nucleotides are TGTGCCAGCAGTCCCGGGACAGGGGTTTCACCCCTCCACTTT.

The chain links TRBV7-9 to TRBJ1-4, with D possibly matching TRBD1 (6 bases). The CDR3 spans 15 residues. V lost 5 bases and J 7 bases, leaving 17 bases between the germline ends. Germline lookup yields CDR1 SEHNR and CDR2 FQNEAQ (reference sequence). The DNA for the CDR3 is TGTGCCAGCAGCCCCTGGGAAGGCAGGGGTGAAAAACTGTTTTTT. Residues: CASSPWEGRGEKLFF.

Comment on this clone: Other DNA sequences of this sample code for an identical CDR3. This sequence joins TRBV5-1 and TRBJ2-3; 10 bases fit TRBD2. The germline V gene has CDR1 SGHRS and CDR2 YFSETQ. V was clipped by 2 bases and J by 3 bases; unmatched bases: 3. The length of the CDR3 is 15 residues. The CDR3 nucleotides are TGCGCCAGCAGCTTAGCGGGGGGGCCGACAGATACGCAGTATTTT. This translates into CASSLAGGPTDTQYF.

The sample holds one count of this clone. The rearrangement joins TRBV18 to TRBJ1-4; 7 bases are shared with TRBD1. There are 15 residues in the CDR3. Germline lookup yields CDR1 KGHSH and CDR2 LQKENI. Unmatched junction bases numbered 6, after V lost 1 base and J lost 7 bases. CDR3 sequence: CASSPQGAAGEKLFF. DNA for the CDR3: TGTGCCAGCTCACCACAGGGGGCCGCGGGTGAAAAACTGTTTTTT.

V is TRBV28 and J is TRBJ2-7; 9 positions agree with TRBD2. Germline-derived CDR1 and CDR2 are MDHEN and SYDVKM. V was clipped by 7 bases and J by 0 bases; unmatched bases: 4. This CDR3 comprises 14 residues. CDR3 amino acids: CASNLAGSSYEQYF. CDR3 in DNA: TGTGCCAGCAACCTAGCGGGGAGCTCCTACGAGCAGTACTTC.

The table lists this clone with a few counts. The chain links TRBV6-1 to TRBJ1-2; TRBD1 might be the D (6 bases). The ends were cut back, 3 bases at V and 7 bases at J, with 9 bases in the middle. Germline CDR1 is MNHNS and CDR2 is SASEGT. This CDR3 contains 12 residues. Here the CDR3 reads CASSDSGAGYTF. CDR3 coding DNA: TGTGCCAGCAGTGATTCGGGGGCTGGCTACACCTTC.

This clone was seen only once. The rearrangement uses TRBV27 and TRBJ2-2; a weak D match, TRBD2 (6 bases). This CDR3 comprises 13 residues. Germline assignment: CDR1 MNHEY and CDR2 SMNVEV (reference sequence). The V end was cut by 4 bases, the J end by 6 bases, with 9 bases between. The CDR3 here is CASSSGDAGELFF. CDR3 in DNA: TGTGCCAGCAGTTCGGGGGACGCCGGGGAGCTGTTTTTT.

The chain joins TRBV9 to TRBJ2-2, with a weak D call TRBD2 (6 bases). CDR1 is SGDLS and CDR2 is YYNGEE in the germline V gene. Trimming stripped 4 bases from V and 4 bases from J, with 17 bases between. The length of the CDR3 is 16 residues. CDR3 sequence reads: CASSPTPSVRTGELFF. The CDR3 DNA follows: TGTGCCAGCAGCCCGACCCCTAGCGTCCGCACCGGGGAGCTGTTTTTT.

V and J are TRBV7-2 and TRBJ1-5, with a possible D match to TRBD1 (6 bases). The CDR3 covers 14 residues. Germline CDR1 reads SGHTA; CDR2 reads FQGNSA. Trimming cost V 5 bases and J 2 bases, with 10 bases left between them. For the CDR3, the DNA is TGTGCCAGCAGCCCCGACAGGCGCAATCAGCCCCAGCATTTT. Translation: CASSPDRRNQPQHF. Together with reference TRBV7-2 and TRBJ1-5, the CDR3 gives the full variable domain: GAGVSQSPSNKVTEKGKDVELRCDPISGHTALYWYRQSLGQGLEFLIYFQGNSAPDKSGLPSDRFSAERTGGSVSTLTIQRTQQEDSAVYLCASSPDRRNQPQHFGDGTRLSIL.

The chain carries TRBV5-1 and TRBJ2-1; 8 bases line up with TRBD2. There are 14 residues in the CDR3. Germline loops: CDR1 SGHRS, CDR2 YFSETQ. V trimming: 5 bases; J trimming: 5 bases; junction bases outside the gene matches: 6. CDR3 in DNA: TGCGCCAGCAGAACGGGGGGGTTCAACAATGAGCAGTTCTTC. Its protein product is CASRTGGFNNEQFF.

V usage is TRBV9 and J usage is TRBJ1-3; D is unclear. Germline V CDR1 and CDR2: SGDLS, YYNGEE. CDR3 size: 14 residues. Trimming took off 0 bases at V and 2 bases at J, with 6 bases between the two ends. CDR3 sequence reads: CASSVAGTGNTIYF. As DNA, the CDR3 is TGTGCCAGCAGCGTAGCGGGGACTGGAAACACCATATATTTT.

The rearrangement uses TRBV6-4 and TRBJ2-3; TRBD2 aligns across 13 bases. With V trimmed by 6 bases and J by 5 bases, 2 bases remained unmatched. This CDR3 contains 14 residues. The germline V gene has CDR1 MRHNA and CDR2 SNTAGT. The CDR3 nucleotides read TGTGCCAGCAGCGGACTAGCGGGAGTAGATACGCAGTATTTT. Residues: CASSGLAGVDTQYF.